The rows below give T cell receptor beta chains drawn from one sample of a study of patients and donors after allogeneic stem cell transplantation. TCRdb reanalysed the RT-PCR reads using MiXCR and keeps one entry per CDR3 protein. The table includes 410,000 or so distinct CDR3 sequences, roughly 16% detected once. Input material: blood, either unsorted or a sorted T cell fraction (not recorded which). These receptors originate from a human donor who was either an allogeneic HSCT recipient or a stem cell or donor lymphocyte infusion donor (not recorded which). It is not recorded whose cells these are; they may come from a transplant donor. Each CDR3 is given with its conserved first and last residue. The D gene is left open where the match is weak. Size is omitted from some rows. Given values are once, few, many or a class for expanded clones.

CDR3 protein: CASSYPGQKGNYGYTF
CDR3 DNA: TGTGCCAGCAGCTACCCGGGACAAAAAGGGAACTATGGCTACACCTTC
clone size: .
V gene: TRBV7-2
D gene: .
J gene: TRBJ1-2

CDR3 protein: CASSFFLSGRAAGEQFF
CDR3 DNA: TGTGCCAGCAGTTTTTTTTTGAGCGGGAGGGCCGCAGGTGAGCAGTTCTTC
clone size: .
V gene: TRBV27
D gene: TRBD2
J gene: TRBJ2-1

CDR3 protein: CASSITSASSYEQYF
CDR3 DNA: TGCGCCAGCAGCATCACTAGCGCCTCTTCCTACGAGCAGTACTTC
clone size: few
V gene: TRBV5-1
D gene: TRBD2
J gene: TRBJ2-7

CDR3 protein: CATSREARGLDEAFF
CDR3 DNA: TGTGCCACCAGCAGAGAGGCCAGGGGGCTCGATGAAGCTTTCTTT
clone size: few
V gene: TRBV15
D gene: TRBD1
J gene: TRBJ1-1

CDR3 protein: CSAHTGGIGQPQHF
CDR3 DNA: TGCAGTGCTCATACAGGGGGCATCGGTCAGCCCCAGCATTTT
clone size: few
V gene: TRBV20-1
D gene: TRBD1
J gene: TRBJ1-5

CDR3 protein: CASSKGLGHLPYEQYF
CDR3 DNA: TGTGCCAGCAGCAAAGGCCTGGGACACTTACCCTACGAGCAGTACTTC
clone size: few
V gene: TRBV7-6
D gene: .
J gene: TRBJ2-7

CDR3 protein: CASSPKTSGKETQYF
CDR3 DNA: TGTGCCAGCTCACCGAAGACTAGCGGCAAAGAGACCCAGTACTTC
clone size: .
V gene: TRBV18
D gene: TRBD2
J gene: TRBJ2-5

CDR3 protein: CASSQEKIFGQTQYF
CDR3 DNA: TGCGCCAGCAGCCAAGAGAAGATTTTTGGACAGACCCAGTACTTC
clone size: few
V gene: TRBV4-1
D gene: .
J gene: TRBJ2-5

CDR3 protein: CASSPLGNRKDQPQHF
CDR3 DNA: TGTGCCAGCTCACCACTTGGGAACAGGAAGGATCAGCCCCAGCATTTT
clone size: .
V gene: TRBV18
D gene: .
J gene: TRBJ1-5

CDR3 protein: CAWRVPGRSGYEQYF
CDR3 DNA: TGTGCCTGGAGGGTCCCCGGACGGTCGGGTTACGAGCAGTACTTC
clone size: .
V gene: TRBV30
D gene: .
J gene: TRBJ2-7

CDR3 protein: CATSATTGEQYF
CDR3 DNA: TGTGCCACCAGTGCGACGACGGGGGAGCAGTACTTC
clone size: few
V gene: TRBV24-1
D gene: .
J gene: TRBJ2-7

CDR3 protein: CSVSSGRPSGFHNEQFF
CDR3 DNA: TGCAGCGTCTCTAGCGGGAGGCCCTCCGGCTTCCACAATGAGCAGTTCTTC
clone size: many
V gene: TRBV29-1
D gene: TRBD2
J gene: TRBJ2-1

CDR3 protein: CSARDLDGVEGHEQYF
CDR3 DNA: TGCAGTGCTAGAGATCTTGACGGGGTCGAGGGCCACGAGCAGTACTTC
clone size: .
V gene: TRBV20-1
D gene: .
J gene: TRBJ2-7

CDR3 protein: CASSRSQRGKGYGEQYF
CDR3 DNA: TGCGCCAGCAGCCGCAGTCAGAGGGGAAAAGGCTACGGGGAGCAGTACTTC
clone size: .
V gene: TRBV5-1
D gene: .
J gene: TRBJ2-7

CDR3 protein: CASSVDPAGGIQETQYF
CDR3 DNA: TGTGCCAGCAGCGTAGACCCAGCGGGAGGAATACAAGAGACCCAGTACTTC
clone size: .
V gene: TRBV9
D gene: TRBD2
J gene: TRBJ2-5

CDR3 protein: CASSFANGNSPLHF
CDR3 DNA: TGTGCCAGCAGTTTTGCAAATGGCAATTCACCCCTCCACTTT
clone size: .
V gene: TRBV12-3/TRBV12-4
D gene: .
J gene: TRBJ1-6

CDR3 protein: CASSNQDRENTEAFF
CDR3 DNA: TGTGCCAGCAGCAACCAGGACAGGGAGAACACTGAAGCTTTCTTT
clone size: .
V gene: TRBV11-3
D gene: TRBD1
J gene: TRBJ1-1

CDR3 protein: CASSYNGGVAGRSTDTQYF
CDR3 DNA: TGTGCCAGCAGCTACAACGGGGGAGTAGCGGGACGGAGCACAGATACGCAGTATTTT
clone size: few
V gene: TRBV11-1
D gene: TRBD2
J gene: TRBJ2-3

CDR3 protein: CASSFSATEAFF
CDR3 DNA: TGCGCCAGCAGCTTCTCGGCGACTGAAGCTTTCTTT
clone size: .
V gene: TRBV5-1
D gene: .
J gene: TRBJ1-1

CDR3 protein: CSARPGQGNNQPQHF
CDR3 DNA: TGCAGTGCTAGGCCGGGACAGGGTAACAATCAGCCCCAGCATTTT
clone size: many
V gene: TRBV20-1
D gene: TRBD1
J gene: TRBJ1-5

CDR3 protein: CASSERQGANSPLHF
CDR3 DNA: TGTGCCAGCAGTGAAAGGCAGGGAGCCAATTCACCCCTCCACTTT
clone size: few
V gene: TRBV2
D gene: .
J gene: TRBJ1-6

CDR3 protein: CASSLGWGKYEQYF
CDR3 DNA: TGTGCCAGCAGCTTGGGGTGGGGAAAGTACGAGCAGTACTTC
clone size: .
V gene: TRBV5-4
D gene: .
J gene: TRBJ2-7

CDR3 protein: CASSYKRHSMNEQFF
CDR3 DNA: TGTGCCAGCAGCTATAAGAGACACTCAATGAATGAGCAGTTCTTC
clone size: .
V gene: TRBV6-1
D gene: .
J gene: TRBJ2-1

CDR3 protein: CASSFSDRINEKLFF
CDR3 DNA: TGTGCCAGCAGTTTTTCCGACAGGATTAATGAAAAACTGTTTTTT
clone size: few
V gene: TRBV12-3/TRBV12-4
D gene: .
J gene: TRBJ1-4

CDR3 protein: CASSIGPSRNIQYF
CDR3 DNA: TGTGCCAGCAGCATCGGCCCCAGCCGGAACATTCAGTACTTC
clone size: many
V gene: TRBV6-2/TRBV6-3
D gene: .
J gene: TRBJ2-4

CDR3 protein: CASSPPGQGSDNSPLHF
CDR3 DNA: TGTGCCAGCAGCCCCCCCGGACAGGGATCTGATAATTCACCCCTCCACTTT
clone size: few
V gene: TRBV7-9
D gene: TRBD1
J gene: TRBJ1-6

CDR3 protein: CASSPILGSGEQYF
CDR3 DNA: TGTGCCAGCAGCCCCATATTAGGAAGCGGCGAGCAGTACTTC
clone size: .
V gene: TRBV3-1
D gene: .
J gene: TRBJ2-7

CDR3 protein: CASSQEDGRNTEAFF
CDR3 DNA: TGCGCCAGCAGCCAAGAGGACGGGAGGAACACTGAAGCTTTCTTT
clone size: .
V gene: TRBV4-1
D gene: .
J gene: TRBJ1-1

CDR3 protein: CASSGSAVSTDTQYF
CDR3 DNA: TGCGCCAGCAGCGGATCAGCGGTTAGCACAGATACGCAGTATTTT
clone size: .
V gene: TRBV5-1
D gene: .
J gene: TRBJ2-3

CDR3 protein: CASSQTTVGSPLHF
CDR3 DNA: TGTGCCAGCAGCCAAACGACAGTCGGTTCACCCCTCCACTTT
clone size: .
V gene: TRBV3-1
D gene: .
J gene: TRBJ1-6

CDR3 protein: CASSSRGNAFF
CDR3 DNA: TGTGCCAGCAGTTCTCGAGGCAACGCTTTCTTT
clone size: .
V gene: TRBV6-5
D gene: .
J gene: TRBJ1-1

CDR3 protein: CVSSLQNTGELFF
CDR3 DNA: TGTGTCAGCAGCTTACAGAACACCGGGGAGCTGTTTTTT
clone size: .
V gene: TRBV7-3
D gene: .
J gene: TRBJ2-2

CDR3 protein: CASSIRTLNEKLFF
CDR3 DNA: TGTGCCAGCAGCATCCGGACCCTTAATGAAAAACTGTTTTTT
clone size: .
V gene: TRBV11-2
D gene: .
J gene: TRBJ1-4

CDR3 protein: CASSQLQINSPLHF
CDR3 DNA: TGCGCCAGCAGCCAACTACAGATTAATTCACCCCTCCACTTT
clone size: few
V gene: TRBV4-1
D gene: .
J gene: TRBJ1-6